Presented here are 21 T cell receptor beta chains from one specimen sequenced in a study of T-cell memory formation after mild COVID-19. TCRdb called the 5' RACE reads again in MiXCR, with one record for every CDR3 protein. The repertoire holds hundreds of thousands of distinct CDR3 sequences, with roughly 18% as singletons. The specimen sequenced was PBMCs or a T cell subset sorted from them (not recorded which). The receptors shown here come from an adult woman who had mild COVID-19 (a few samples of this study predate the infection). Cell type and time point are not known.

There are a few counts of this clonotype. The V and J genes are TRBV14 and TRBJ2-3; tentative D call: TRBD2 (5 bases). The CDR3 contains 15 residues. V was clipped by 4 bases and J by 0 bases, with 11 bases between them. CDR1 is SGHDN and CDR2 is FVKESK in the germline V gene. CDR3 residues: CASSLGVTSTDTQYF. DNA of the CDR3: TGTGCCAGCAGCCTCGGGGTTACTAGCACAGATACGCAGTATTTT.

CDR3 protein: CSAKGPTSTDTQYF. The DNA for the CDR3 is TGCAGTGCAAAGGGGCCAACTAGCACAGATACGCAGTATTTT. The chain links TRBV20-1 to TRBJ2-3; a possible D gene is TRBD1 (5 bases). CDR1 and CDR2 (germline): DFQATT, SNEGSKA (reference sequence). The V end was cut by 6 bases, the J end by 0 bases, with 13 bases between. This CDR3 region has 14 residues.

This clonotype was counted only a few times. This sequence joins TRBV6-1 and TRBJ2-1; D is uncertain. The CDR3 has 13 residues. V shed 2 bases and J shed 5 bases, with 7 bases lying between them. Germline loops: CDR1 MNHNS, CDR2 SASEGT. Here the CDR3 reads CASSELKNNEQFF. The CDR3 DNA follows: TGTGCCAGCAGTGAATTGAAGAACAATGAGCAGTTCTTC.

The chain couples TRBV21-1 to TRBJ2-5; TRBD1 was called by the table and not checked on the DNA. TRBV21-1 is recorded as a pseudogene. The CDR3 runs 14 residues. The CDR3: CASSKEGSQETQYF. The CDR3 DNA is TGTGCCAGCAGCAAAGAGGGGAGCCAAGAGACCCAGTACTTC.

V is TRBV5-5 and J is TRBJ1-5; no reliable D call. From germline, CDR1 is SGHKS and CDR2 YYEKEE (reference sequence). The CDR3 is made up of 17 amino acids. Trimming pared 0 bases from V and 1 base from J, leaving 14 bases between. The CDR3 protein is CASSLAPPPFSNQPQHF. CDR3 in DNA: TGTGCCAGCAGCTTGGCCCCCCCGCCGTTCAGCAATCAGCCCCAGCATTTT.

The rearrangement uses TRBV7-9 and TRBJ1-3; the D gene is possibly TRBD1 (6 bases). The CDR3 length is 16 residues. Per germline, CDR1 SEHNR and CDR2 FQNEAQ (reference sequence). Trimming took off 3 bases at V and 1 base at J, with 13 bases between the two ends. The CDR3 coding sequence is TGTGCCAGCAGCTTGCCCGGGACACCTTCTGGAAACACCATATATTTT. This sequence encodes CASSLPGTPSGNTIYF.

This rearrangement joins TRBV4-3 to TRBJ2-7, with D perhaps TRBD1 (6 bases). V gave up 3 bases and J gave up 2 bases, with 14 bases separating them. The CDR3 length is 15 residues. Germline-derived CDR1 and CDR2 are LGHNA and YSLEER. The CDR3 sequence: CASSQGTYATYEQYF. Written as DNA, the CDR3 is TGCGCCAGCAGCCAGGGGACATATGCCACCTACGAGCAGTACTTC.

The genes are TRBV6-5 and TRBJ2-2; D may match TRBD1 or TRBD2 (5 bases each). There are 14 residues in the CDR3. Germline-derived CDR1 and CDR2 are MNHEY and SVGAGI. The V and J ends lost 6 bases and 0 bases respectively, with 8 bases between them. CDR3 sequence: CASSRGSNTGELFF. The CDR3 nucleotides read TGTGCCAGCAGCCGGGGCTCGAACACCGGGGAGCTGTTTTTT.

This clonotype appeared many times. This chain uses TRBV3-1 with TRBJ2-5; 10 bases match TRBD2. CDR1 and CDR2 (germline): LGHDT, YNNKEL (reference sequence). This CDR3 region has 15 residues. With V trimmed by 4 bases and J by 5 bases, 7 bases remained unmatched. The CDR3 nucleotides are TGTGCCAGCAGCCCCCCAGCGGGGGGGCGGGAGACCCAGTACTTC. Protein: CASSPPAGGRETQYF.

There are many counts of this clonotype. V gene TRBV29-1 combines with J gene TRBJ2-3; TRBD1 matches 7 bases. Germline-derived CDR1 and CDR2 are SQVTM and ANQGSEA. With 6 bases clipped from V and 5 bases from J, the junction kept 2 bases outside the gene matches. The CDR3 extends over 11 amino acids. CDR3: CSVDRLDTQYF. CDR3 in DNA: TGCAGCGTGGACAGGCTAGATACGCAGTATTTT.

This clonotype has just a few counts. The chain recombines TRBV6-1 with TRBJ2-1; 14 bases are shared with TRBD2. Germline lookup yields CDR1 MNHNS and CDR2 SASEGT. The ends lost 4 bases at V and 8 bases at J; junction bases unmatched: 7. This CDR3 is built from 16 residues. The CDR3 bases are TGTGCCAGCAGTGCGACTAGCGGGAGGGCCTCGCATGAGCAGTTCTTC. Its protein is CASSATSGRASHEQFF.

In this sample, this clonotype turned up many times. This chain joins TRBV11-2 and TRBJ2-2; 11 bases are a match to TRBD2. The ends lost 6 bases at V and 4 bases at J; junction bases unmatched: 10. Germline lookup yields CDR1 SGHAT and CDR2 FQNNGV. CDR3 length equals 17 residues. The CDR3 region is CASRSLAGGPSTGELFF. In DNA form, the CDR3 reads TGTGCCAGCAGATCCTTAGCGGGAGGGCCGAGCACCGGGGAGCTGTTTTTT.

The chain couples TRBV11-2 to TRBJ2-2, with D tentatively TRBD1 (5 bases). The V gene's germline CDR1 is SGHAT and CDR2 FQNNGV. The CDR3 is 15 residues long. V dropped 5 bases and J dropped 4 bases, with 14 bases sitting between them. This CDR3 reads CASSQGVRSTGELFF. CDR3 nucleotides: TGTGCCAGCAGCCAAGGGGTCAGGAGCACCGGGGAGCTGTTTTTT. Based on the CDR3 plus reference TRBV11-2 and TRBJ2-2, the full variable domain is EAGVAQSPRYKIIEKRQSVAFWCNPISGHATLYWYQQILGQGPKLLIQFQNNGVVDDSQLPKDRFSAERLKGVDSTLKIQPAKLEDSAVYLCASSQGVRSTGELFFGEGSRLTVL.

This clonotype has a handful of counts. This CDR3 reads CSARDLGVVNQETQYF. The CDR3 DNA is TGCAGTGCTAGAGATCTAGGAGTAGTGAACCAAGAGACCCAGTACTTC. This chain links TRBV20-1 with TRBJ2-5, with D hard to call. Trimming shortened V by 0 bases and J by 0 bases, and 14 bases separated the two germline ends. Germline CDR1 reads DFQATT; CDR2 reads SNEGSKA (reference sequence). This CDR3 is built from 16 residues.

The rearrangement links TRBV11-2 to TRBJ2-7; 8 bases agree with TRBD1. This CDR3 contains 14 residues. CDR1 is SGHAT, CDR2 FQNNGV, per germline. The junction had 4 bases not matched to a gene; V was cut back by 1 base and J by 5 bases. The CDR3 DNA sequence: TGTGCCAGCAGCTTAGTCAGGGGGCGGCACGAGCAGTACTTC. Translating it yields CASSLVRGRHEQYF. The whole variable domain, filled in from reference TRBV11-2 and TRBJ2-7, reads EAGVAQSPRYKIIEKRQSVAFWCNPISGHATLYWYQQILGQGPKLLIQFQNNGVVDDSQLPKDRFSAERLKGVDSTLKIQPAKLEDSAVYLCASSLVRGRHEQYFGPGTRLTVT.

This clonotype was seen repeatedly, ten times or more. The V gene is TRBV3-1, the J gene TRBJ2-4, with TRBD2 identical over 11 bases. Trimming took 2 bases from V and 2 from J; bases not matched to a gene: 8. This CDR3 comprises 18 residues. CDR1 and CDR2 (germline): LGHDT, YNNKEL (reference sequence). The CDR3 region is CASSQTSSGRSTKNIQYF. CDR3 DNA: TGTGCCAGCAGCCAAACATCTAGCGGGAGGTCTACCAAAAACATTCAGTACTTC.

This clonotype was picked up a small number of times. J is TRBJ2-7 and V is TRBV27, with 13 bases aligning to TRBD2. CDR3 length: 18 amino acids. Per the germline V gene, CDR1 is MNHEY and CDR2 is SMNVEV (reference sequence). The V segment lost 4 bases and the J segment 1 base; nucleotides outside the gene matches: 10. As DNA, the CDR3 is TGTGCCAGCAGTTCCACTAGCGGGGGGGGCGGATGGTCCTACGAGCAGTACTTC. Protein: CASSSTSGGGGWSYEQYF.

The CDR3, as DNA: TGTGCCAGCAGCATGCGGGGTTACGAGCAGTACTTC. It codes for CASSMRGYEQYF. This chain joins TRBV7-6 and TRBJ2-7, with D perhaps matching TRBD2 (6 bases). Per the germline V gene, CDR1 is SGHVS and CDR2 is FNYEAQ. The CDR3 is 12 amino acids. V was pared by 5 bases and J by 4 bases, with 9 bases between.

There are a few counts of this clonotype. V and J are TRBV7-9 and TRBJ1-1; D uncertain. The V and J ends lost 2 bases and 4 bases respectively, with 11 bases between them. Per germline, CDR1 SEHNR and CDR2 FQNEAQ (reference sequence). The CDR3 is made up of 14 amino acids. The CDR3 reads CASSLWELGTEAFF. CDR3 sequence (DNA): TGTGCCAGCAGCTTATGGGAACTCGGCACTGAAGCTTTCTTT.

The chain has TRBV5-6 and TRBJ1-1; no reliable D call. The germline V gene has CDR1 SGHDT and CDR2 YYEEEE. The CDR3 has 13 residues. V was pared by 4 bases and J by 4 bases, with 11 bases between. CDR3 amino acids: CASSGMGGTEAFF. In DNA, the CDR3 is TGTGCCAGCAGCGGGATGGGAGGCACTGAAGCTTTCTTT.

The J gene is TRBJ2-7, the V gene TRBV5-1; D tentatively fits TRBD1 or TRBD2 (6 bases each). Germline V gives CDR1 SGHRS, CDR2 YFSETQ. Trimming left V 0 bases short and J 3 bases short, with 16 bases between. The CDR3 spans 16 residues. In DNA, the CDR3 is TGCGCCAGCAGCTTGGGCGGGACATCGGACGGCTACGAGCAGTACTTC. Its translation: CASSLGGTSDGYEQYF.